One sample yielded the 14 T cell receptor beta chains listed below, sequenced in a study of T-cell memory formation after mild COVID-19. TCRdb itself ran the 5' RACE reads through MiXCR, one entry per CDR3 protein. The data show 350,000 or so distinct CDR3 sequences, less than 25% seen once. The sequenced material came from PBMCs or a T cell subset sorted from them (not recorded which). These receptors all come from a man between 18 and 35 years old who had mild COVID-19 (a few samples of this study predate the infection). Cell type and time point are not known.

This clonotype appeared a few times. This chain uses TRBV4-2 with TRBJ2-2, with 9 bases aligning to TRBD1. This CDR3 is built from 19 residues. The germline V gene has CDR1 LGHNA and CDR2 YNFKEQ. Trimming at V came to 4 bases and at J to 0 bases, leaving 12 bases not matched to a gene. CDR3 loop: CASSPRDRVYSANTGELFF. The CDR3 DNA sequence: TGTGCCAGCAGCCCCCGGGACAGGGTTTACTCGGCGAACACCGGGGAGCTGTTTTTT.

The CDR3 DNA reads as TGTGCCAGCAGCCAAGCTGGGATGCAGTATTTT. Amino acid sequence: CASSQAGMQYF. The chain carries TRBV14 and TRBJ2-3; D unclear. V lost 1 base and J lost 11, with 7 bases in between. The CDR3 extends over 11 amino acids. Germline V lookup: CDR1 SGHDN, CDR2 FVKESK.

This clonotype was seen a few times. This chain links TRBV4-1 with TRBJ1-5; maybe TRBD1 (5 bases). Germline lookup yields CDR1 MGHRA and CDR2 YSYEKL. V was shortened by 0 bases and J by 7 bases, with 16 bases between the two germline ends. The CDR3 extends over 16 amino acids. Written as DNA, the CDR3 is TGCGCCAGCAGCCAAGAATTGGGGCAGGGTGGGCAGCCCCAGCATTTT. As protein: CASSQELGQGGQPQHF.

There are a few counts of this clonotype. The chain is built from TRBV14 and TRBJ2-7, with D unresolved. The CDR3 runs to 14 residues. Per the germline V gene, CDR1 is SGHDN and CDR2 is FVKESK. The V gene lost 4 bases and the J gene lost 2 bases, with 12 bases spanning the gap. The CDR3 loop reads CASSPRRGPYEQYV. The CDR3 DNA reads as TGTGCCAGCAGCCCCCGACGCGGACCCTACGAGCAGTACGTC.

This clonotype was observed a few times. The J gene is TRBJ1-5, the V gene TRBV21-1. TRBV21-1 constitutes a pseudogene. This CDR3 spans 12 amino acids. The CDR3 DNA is TGTGCCAGCAGCAAAGAGGGAGAGCCCCAGCATTTT. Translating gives CASSKEGEPQHF.

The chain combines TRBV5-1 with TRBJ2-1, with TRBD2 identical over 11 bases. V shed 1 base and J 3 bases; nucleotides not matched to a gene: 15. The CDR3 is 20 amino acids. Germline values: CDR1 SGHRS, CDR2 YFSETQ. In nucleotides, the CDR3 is TGCGCCAGCAGCTTGAGGGCGTTTAGCGGGGGGGCCCCTGACTACAATGAGCAGTTCTTC. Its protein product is CASSLRAFSGGAPDYNEQFF. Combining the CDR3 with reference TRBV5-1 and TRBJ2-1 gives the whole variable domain KAGVTQTPRYLIKTRGQQVTLSCSPISGHRSVSWYQQTPGQGLQFLFEYFSETQRNKGNFPGRFSGRQFSNSRSEMNVSTLELGDSALYLCASSLRAFSGGAPDYNEQFFGPGTRLTVL.

CDR3 loop: CASSLEGGRNEQFF. The CDR3 coding sequence is TGTGCCAGCAGCTTAGAGGGGGGCCGCAATGAGCAGTTCTTC. The chain employs TRBV11-3 and TRBJ2-1; possibly TRBD1 or TRBD2 for D (6 bases each). Trimming left V 0 bases short and J 6 bases short, with 9 bases between. In germline, CDR1 is SGHNT, CDR2 YENEEA. The CDR3 runs 14 residues.

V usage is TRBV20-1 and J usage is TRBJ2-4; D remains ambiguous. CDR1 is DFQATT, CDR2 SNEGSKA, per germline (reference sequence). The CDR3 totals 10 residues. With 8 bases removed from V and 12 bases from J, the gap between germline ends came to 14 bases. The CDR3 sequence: CSPLQSAQYF. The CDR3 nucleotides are TGCAGTCCTCTACAGTCGGCTCAGTACTTC.

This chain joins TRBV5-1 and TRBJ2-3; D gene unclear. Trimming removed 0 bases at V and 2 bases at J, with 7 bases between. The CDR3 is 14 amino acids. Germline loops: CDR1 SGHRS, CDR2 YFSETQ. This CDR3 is CASSLEQFTDTQYF. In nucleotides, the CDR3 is TGCGCCAGCAGCTTGGAACAATTCACAGATACGCAGTATTTT.

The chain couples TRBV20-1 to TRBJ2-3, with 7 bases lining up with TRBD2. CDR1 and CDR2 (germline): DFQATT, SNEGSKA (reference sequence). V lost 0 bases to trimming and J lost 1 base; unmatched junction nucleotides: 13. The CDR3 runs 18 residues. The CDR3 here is CSARDARTSRSRTDTQYF. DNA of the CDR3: TGCAGTGCTAGAGACGCTCGGACTAGTCGTAGCCGCACAGATACGCAGTATTTT.

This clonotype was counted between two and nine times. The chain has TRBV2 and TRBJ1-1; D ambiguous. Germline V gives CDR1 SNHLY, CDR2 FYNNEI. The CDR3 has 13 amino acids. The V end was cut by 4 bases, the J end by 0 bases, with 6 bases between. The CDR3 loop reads CASSVVLNTEAFF. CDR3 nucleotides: TGTGCCAGCAGTGTTGTCTTGAACACTGAAGCTTTCTTT.

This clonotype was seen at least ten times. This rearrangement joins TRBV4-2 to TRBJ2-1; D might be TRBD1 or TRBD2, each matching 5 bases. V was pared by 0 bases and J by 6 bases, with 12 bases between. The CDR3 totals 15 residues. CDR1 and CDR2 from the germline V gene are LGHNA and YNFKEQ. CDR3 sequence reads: CASSQDMGEGNEQFF. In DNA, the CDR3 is TGTGCCAGCAGCCAAGATATGGGGGAAGGCAATGAGCAGTTCTTC.

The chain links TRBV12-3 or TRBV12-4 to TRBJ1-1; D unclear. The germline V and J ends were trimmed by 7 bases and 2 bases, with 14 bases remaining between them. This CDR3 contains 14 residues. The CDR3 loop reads CASNHARRNTEAFF. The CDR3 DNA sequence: TGTGCCAGCAACCACGCAAGGAGAAACACTGAAGCTTTCTTT.

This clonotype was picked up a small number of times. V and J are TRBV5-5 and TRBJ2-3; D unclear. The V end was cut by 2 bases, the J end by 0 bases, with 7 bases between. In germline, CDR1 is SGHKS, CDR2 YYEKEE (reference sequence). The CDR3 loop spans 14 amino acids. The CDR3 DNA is TGTGCCAGCAGCTTCACGCCCAGCACAGATACGCAGTATTTT. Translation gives CASSFTPSTDTQYF.